The clone carrying this T cell receptor (beta chain) was recorded only once. Its antigen is unknown. One junction end disagrees with the germline gene, perhaps due to a read error. Per germline, CDR1 KGHSH and CDR2 LQKENI. This CDR3 has 17 residues. The sample originates from a study of shared clonotypes between healthy human individuals. The study, taken as a whole, reports: Non-shared clonotypes had lower generation probabilities than clonotypes shared by all four sorted-subset donors.

Profiled with immunoSEQ multiplex PCR; TCRdb holds only in-frame clones, not every one. The sample has more than 2 million clones; 93% are singletons. Positively selected for CCR7, the CD45RO-negative cells used as naive CD8 cells excluded terminally differentiated effector memory CD45RA+ cells. This TCR derives from a man aged 18 to 29 in good health. Some clones in this sample may be carry-over from other donors' samples. Material for sequencing was naive CD8+ T cells from PBMCs. The rearrangement uses TRBV18 and TRBJ2-4; D uncertain. The CDR3: CASSPSGFQPTKIIQYF. The CDR3 DNA reads TGTGCCAGCTCCCCTTCGGGCTTCCAGCCTACCAAAATCATTCAGTACTTC.